This passage covers 26 T cell receptor beta chains from one sample sequenced in a study of blood T cell repertoires in COVID-19. TCRdb's copy holds only in-frame clones and misses some; the assay was immunoSEQ multiplex PCR. The table shows more than 350,000 clones, with 85% to 90% occurring only once. The sequencing sample was made of PBMCs or T cells enriched from blood (not recorded which). Receptors were obtained from a man younger than 35 who had recovered from COVID-19.

The chain combines TRBV7-8 with TRBJ1-1; D is possibly TRBD1 (6 bases). The CDR3 totals 14 residues. From germline, CDR1 is SGHVS and CDR2 FQNEAQ. V shed 1 base and J shed 9 bases, with 15 bases lying between them. This chain's CDR3 is CASSLEYRDRKAFF. The CDR3 DNA follows: TGTGCCAGCAGCTTAGAATACAGGGATCGGAAAGCTTTCTTT.

The V call is TRBV7-8, the J call TRBJ2-5; no clear D gene. Trimming removed 1 base from V and 1 base from J, with 4 bases in between. The CDR3 is 13 amino acids. CDR1 is SGHVS, CDR2 FQNEAQ, per germline. In nucleotides, the CDR3 is TGTGCCAGCAGCTTAGAGCGCCAAGAGACCCAGTACTTC. As protein: CASSLERQETQYF.

V gene TRBV5-6 combines with J gene TRBJ2-5; maybe TRBD1 (6 bases). V was cut by 5 bases and J by 3 bases, with 14 bases left in between. The CDR3 consists of 14 residues. The V gene's germline CDR1 is SGHDT and CDR2 YYEEEE. This CDR3 is CASRTQGPKETQYF. The CDR3 region has the DNA TGTGCCAGCAGAACACAGGGCCCGAAAGAGACCCAGTACTTC. The entire variable domain, with the rest obtained from reference TRBV5-6 and TRBJ2-5, is as follows: DAGVTQSPTHLIKTRGQQVTLRCSPKSGHDTVSWYQQALGQGPQFIFQYYEEEERQRGNFPDRFSGHQFPNYSSELNVNALLLGDSALYLCASRTQGPKETQYFGPGTRLLVL.

V is TRBV27 and J is TRBJ2-2; unclear D gene. V shed 5 bases and J shed 3 bases, with 13 bases lying between them. The CDR3 covers 15 residues. CDR1 is MNHEY and CDR2 is SMNVEV in the germline V gene (reference sequence). CDR3 sequence reads: CASSASRGDTGELFF. The CDR3 DNA is TGTGCCAGCAGTGCCTCTAGAGGAGACACCGGGGAGCTGTTTTTT.

The genes are TRBV2 and TRBJ2-7; no definite D call. Trimming removed 7 bases at V and 4 bases at J, with 14 bases between. This CDR3 contains 13 residues. In germline, CDR1 is SNHLY, CDR2 FYNNEI. CDR3: CASKNGYAYEQYF. The CDR3 coding sequence is TGTGCCAGCAAGAACGGGTATGCTTACGAGCAGTACTTC. The variable domain in full, with the rest retrieved from reference TRBV2 and TRBJ2-7, is EPEVTQTPSHQVTQMGQEVILRCVPISNHLYFYWYRQILGQKVEFLVSFYNNEISEKSEIFDDQFSVERPDGSNFTLKIRSTKLEDSAMYFCASKNGYAYEQYFGPGTRLTVT.

The genes are TRBV3-1 (or the pseudogene TRBV3-2) and TRBJ1-1; TRBD1 agrees at 9 bases. The CDR3 loop spans 13 amino acids. Germline loops: CDR1 LGHDT, CDR2 YNNKEL (reference sequence). The V segment lost 4 bases and the J segment 8 bases; nucleotides outside the gene matches: 5. CDR3 in DNA: TGTGCCAGCAGCCGACAGGGGGGTGGGGAAGCTTTCTTT. This sequence encodes CASSRQGGGEAFF.

The table lists this clone with a count of one. The chain combines TRBV6-1 with TRBJ2-6; TRBD1 matches 7 bases. The CDR3 has 19 residues. CDR1 and CDR2 (germline): MNHNS, SASEGT. The V gene end was trimmed by 0 bases and the J gene end by 0 bases; junction bases not matched to a gene: 8. The CDR3 nucleotides read TGTGCCAGCAGTGAAGCGGCCCCGGGACAGTTCTCTGGGGCCAACGTCCTGACTTTC. As protein: CASSEAAPGQFSGANVLTF.

This sequence joins TRBV6-2 or TRBV6-3 and TRBJ2-3, with D tentatively TRBD2 (6 bases). Trimming took off 6 bases at V and 2 bases at J, with 18 bases between the two ends. The germline CDR1 and CDR2 sequences are MNHEY and SVGEGT. The CDR3 length is 16 residues. CDR3 in amino acids: CASSPLVGTHTDTQYF. Here the CDR3 DNA reads TGTGCCAGCAGCCCACTCGTGGGGACTCACACAGATACGCAGTATTTT.

The sample holds one count of this clone. The gene calls are TRBV9 and TRBJ1-4; tentatively, D is TRBD1 (5 bases). The CDR3 has 15 residues. Germline-derived CDR1 and CDR2 are SGDLS and YYNGEE. Trimming removed 0 bases at V and 8 bases at J, with 14 bases between. CDR3 region: CASSVVGREGEKLFF. DNA for the CDR3: TGTGCCAGCAGCGTAGTTGGCAGGGAGGGCGAAAAACTGTTTTTT.

This chain joins TRBV6-1 and TRBJ1-1; 8 bases map to TRBD1. V trimming: 3 bases; J trimming: 2 bases; junction bases outside the gene matches: 2. The CDR3 has 14 amino acids. The germline gives CDR1 MNHNS, CDR2 SASEGT. The CDR3 sequence is CASSDQGANTEAFF. CDR3 bases: TGTGCCAGCAGTGACCAGGGGGCAAACACTGAAGCTTTCTTT.

CDR3 loop: CASSEGQPSYGYTF. The CDR3 DNA sequence: TGTGCCAGCAGTGAGGGGCAGCCCAGCTATGGCTACACCTTC. This rearrangement joins TRBV6-1 to TRBJ1-2; tentatively, D is TRBD1 (5 bases). The V end lost 3 bases, the J end lost 4 bases, and 12 bases lay between the germline ends. The CDR3 spans 14 residues. Germline-derived CDR1 and CDR2 are MNHNS and SASEGT.

V and J are TRBV7-9 and TRBJ2-7, with 9 bases that match TRBD1. J was trimmed by 6 bases and V by 5 bases; bases with no gene match: 17. The CDR3 is made up of 17 amino acids. CDR1 is SEHNR and CDR2 is FQNEAQ in the germline V gene (reference sequence). In DNA form, the CDR3 reads TGTGCCAGCAGCGTCATCCCAGCGACAGGGGGGCAGGGCGAGCAGTACTTC. Amino acids: CASSVIPATGGQGEQYF.

V is TRBV4-1 and J is TRBJ1-4; 11 nucleotides align to TRBD1. Germline CDR1 and CDR2: MGHRA and YSYEKL. Germline trimming cut 3 bases from V and 8 bases from J; bases unmatched to any gene: 11. The CDR3 consists of 17 residues. CDR3 residues: CASSHPNPGQGGEKLFF. The DNA of the CDR3 is TGCGCCAGCAGCCACCCAAACCCGGGACAGGGGGGCGAAAAACTGTTTTTT.

The chain couples TRBV4-3 to TRBJ1-4; weak D call: TRBD1 (5 bases). The CDR3 runs to 15 residues. V lost 4 bases, J lost 8 bases, and 17 bases lay in between. Germline CDR1 LGHNA, CDR2 YSLEER. CDR3 sequence reads: CASSPDPGTREKLFF. CDR3 coding DNA: TGCGCCAGCAGCCCAGATCCAGGGACTAGGGAAAAACTGTTTTTT.

This clone appeared once. This CDR3 reads CASSFRGSNTEAFF. The CDR3 DNA is TGTGCCAGCAGCTTCAGGGGTTCTAACACTGAAGCTTTCTTT. The chain employs TRBV13 and TRBJ1-1, with D maybe TRBD1 (6 bases). The germline gives CDR1 PRHDT, CDR2 FYEKMQ (reference sequence). There are 14 residues in the CDR3. The ends were cut back, 3 bases at V and 2 bases at J, with 10 bases in the middle. The full variable domain, in which reference TRBV13 and TRBJ1-1 provide the parts outside the CDR3, is AAGVIQSPRHLIKEKRETATLKCYPIPRHDTVYWYQQGPGQDPQFLISFYEKMQSDKGSIPDRFSAQQFSDYHSELNMSSLELGDSALYFCASSFRGSNTEAFFGQGTRLTVV.

The rearrangement uses TRBV19 and TRBJ2-1; 8 bases map to TRBD2. The CDR3 covers 14 residues. Trimming took 4 bases from V and 5 from J; bases not matched to a gene: 4. The germline V gene has CDR1 LNHDA and CDR2 SQIVND (reference sequence). The CDR3, as DNA: TGTGCCAGTAGTACAAGCGGGAGAAACAATGAGCAGTTCTTC. It codes for CASSTSGRNNEQFF.

V is TRBV9 and J is TRBJ1-2; 12 nucleotides agree with TRBD1. The germline CDR1 and CDR2 sequences are SGDLS and YYNGEE. With V trimmed by 0 bases and J by 8 bases, 2 bases remained unmatched. The CDR3 covers 14 residues. In DNA, the CDR3 is TGTGCCAGCAGCGTAGCAGGGACAGGGGGCGGCTACACCTTC. The encoded protein is CASSVAGTGGGYTF.

The rearrangement links TRBV19 to TRBJ2-3; 7 bases line up with TRBD1. The CDR3 extends over 16 amino acids. Germline V gene sequence: CDR1 LNHDA, CDR2 SQIVND (reference sequence). The J segment lost 4 bases and the V segment lost 4 bases, leaving 11 bases of the junction unmatched. The CDR3 coding sequence is TGTGCCAGTAGTAGCAATACAGGGGTAGGGGCAGATACGCAGTATTTT. Protein sequence: CASSSNTGVGADTQYF.

This clone has more than one count but fewer than ten. The J gene is TRBJ1-5, the V gene TRBV6-6; the D gene is possibly TRBD1 (6 bases). The germline V gene encodes CDR1 MNHNY and CDR2 SVGAGI (reference sequence). The CDR3 is 21 amino acids. The V end lost 5 bases, the J end lost 2 bases, and 31 bases lay between the germline ends. The CDR3 coding sequence is TGTGCCAGCAGTCAACCTCGACAACAGGGTCGGGGTACTAGGGGCAATCAGCCCCAGCATTTT. Its translation: CASSQPRQQGRGTRGNQPQHF.

CDR3 in amino acids: CASREGLASDPPYNEQFF. The CDR3, as DNA: TGTGCCAGCAGGGAAGGACTAGCATCGGATCCCCCATACAATGAGCAGTTCTTC. This chain links TRBV25-1 with TRBJ2-1; 8 bases are a match to TRBD2. Unmatched junction bases numbered 17, after V lost 6 bases and J lost 4 bases. The CDR3 is 18 amino acids. In germline, CDR1 is MGHDK, CDR2 SYGVNS.

This chain joins TRBV12-3 or TRBV12-4 and TRBJ1-1; TRBD1 matches 7 bases. J lost 8 bases, V lost 1 base, and 1 base had no gene match. The CDR3 totals 12 residues. CDR3 amino acids: CASSLVQGEAFF. The CDR3 DNA follows: TGTGCCAGCAGTTTAGTACAGGGGGAAGCTTTCTTT.

The V call is TRBV28, the J call TRBJ1-1; TRBD1 is a possible D gene (5 bases). The CDR3 loop spans 14 amino acids. Germline loops: CDR1 MDHEN, CDR2 SYDVKM. Trimming cost V 8 bases and J 6 bases, with 19 bases left between them. The CDR3: CASGAADTSAEAFF. CDR3 coding DNA: TGTGCCAGCGGGGCAGCCGACACGAGCGCTGAAGCTTTCTTT.

This clone was seen once. This chain uses TRBV5-4 with TRBJ2-3, with 13 bases matching TRBD2. V dropped 0 bases and J dropped 6; count of bases not matched to a gene: 7. The CDR3 covers 17 residues. CDR1 is SGHNT and CDR2 is YYREEE in the germline V gene (reference sequence). CDR3 sequence: CASSLGGGTSGTDTQYF. DNA for the CDR3: TGTGCCAGCAGCTTGGGGGGCGGGACTAGCGGGACTGATACGCAGTATTTT.

The chain is built from TRBV10-2 and TRBJ1-1, with 10 bases aligning to TRBD1. With 4 bases clipped from V and 2 bases from J, the junction kept 1 base outside the gene matches. Germline values: CDR1 WSHSY, CDR2 SAAADI. This CDR3 has 14 residues. As DNA, the CDR3 is TGCGCCAGCAGTGCGACAGGGGGCAACACTGAAGCTTTCTTT. Translating it yields CASSATGGNTEAFF.

The chain couples TRBV4-1 to TRBJ1-2; TRBD1 matches 8 bases. With V trimmed by 3 bases and J by 6 bases, 15 bases remained unmatched. CDR3 length: 17 amino acids. CDR1 MGHRA and CDR2 YSYEKL come from the germline V gene. DNA for the CDR3: TGCGCCAGCAGCCATCCCTCAGGGGGCCGGGGGGAGGATGGCTACACCTTC. Its protein product is CASSHPSGGRGEDGYTF.

CDR3: CASSSEQVGNTEAFF. CDR3 sequence (DNA): TGTGCCAGTAGTTCTGAACAGGTTGGGAACACTGAAGCTTTCTTT. The genes are TRBV19 and TRBJ1-1; D is perhaps TRBD1 (5 bases). The ends were cut back, 5 bases at V and 1 base at J, with 14 bases in the middle. The CDR3 has 15 residues. Germline values: CDR1 LNHDA, CDR2 SQIVND (reference sequence).